This T cell receptor (beta chain) was documented in a study of blood T cell repertoires in COVID-19. Study in general: Donors in the United States, Italy and Spain gave samples during acute or convalescent COVID-19. PBMCs, B-cell-depleted T cells, or T cells were the source of the cDNA or gDNA that made up the material.

Remarks on this clone: Other DNA sequences in the same sample also yield this CDR3.

CDR3 size: 13 residues. Germline V gene lookup returns CDR1 SGHDN and CDR2 FVKESK. V lost 4 bases, J lost 8 bases, and 6 bases stayed unmatched. Under the authors' procedure: Scientists estimated how many nucleated cells there were by amplifying reference gene primers. Assay used: immunoSEQ multiplex PCR; TCRdb lists only in-frame clones, some missing. Clone size and the V and J calls come from that table; the DNA yielded D and trimming. This sample has roughly 320,000 clones, with over 75% found just once. The chain combines TRBV14 with TRBJ1-2; TRBD1 matches at 8 bases. Material: peripheral blood. The TCR comes from a human donor in a cohort sampled during active COVID-19. The CDR3 region is CASSLGQGLGYTF. The CDR3 DNA follows: TGTGCCAGCAGCCTCGGACAGGGTCTGGGCTACACCTTC.